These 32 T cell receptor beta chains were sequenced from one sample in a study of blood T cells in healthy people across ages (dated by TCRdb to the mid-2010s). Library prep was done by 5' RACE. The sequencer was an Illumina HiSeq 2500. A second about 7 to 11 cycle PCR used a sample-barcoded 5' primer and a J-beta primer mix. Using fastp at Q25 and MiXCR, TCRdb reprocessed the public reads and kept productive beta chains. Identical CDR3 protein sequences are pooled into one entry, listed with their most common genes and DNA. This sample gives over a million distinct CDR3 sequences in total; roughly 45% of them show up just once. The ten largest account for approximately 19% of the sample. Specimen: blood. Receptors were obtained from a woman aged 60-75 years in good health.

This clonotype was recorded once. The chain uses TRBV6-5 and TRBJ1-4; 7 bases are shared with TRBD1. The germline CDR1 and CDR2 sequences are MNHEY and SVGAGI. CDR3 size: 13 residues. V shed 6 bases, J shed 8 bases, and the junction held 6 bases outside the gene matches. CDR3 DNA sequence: TGTGCCAGCAGAACAGGGGTAACGGAAAAACTGTTTTTT. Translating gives CASRTGVTEKLFF.

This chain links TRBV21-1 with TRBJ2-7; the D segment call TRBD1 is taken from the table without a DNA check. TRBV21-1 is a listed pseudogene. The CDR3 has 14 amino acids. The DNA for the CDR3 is TGTGCCAGCAGCAAAAGGGACAGGGGTTACGAGCAGTACTTC. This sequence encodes CASSKRDRGYEQYF.

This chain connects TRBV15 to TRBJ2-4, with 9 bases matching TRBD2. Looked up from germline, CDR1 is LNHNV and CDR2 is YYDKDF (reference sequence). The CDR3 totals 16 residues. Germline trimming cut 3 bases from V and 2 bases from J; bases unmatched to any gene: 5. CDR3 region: CATSSGLASTKNIQYF. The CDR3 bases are TGTGCCACCAGCAGTGGACTAGCGAGTACCAAAAACATTCAGTACTTC. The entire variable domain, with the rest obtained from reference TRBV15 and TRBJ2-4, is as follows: DAMVIQNPRYQVTQFGKPVTLSCSQTLNHNVMYWYQQKSSQAPKLLFHYYDKDFNNEADTPDNFQSRRPNTSFCFLDIRSPGLGDTAMYLCATSSGLASTKNIQYFGAGTRLSVL.

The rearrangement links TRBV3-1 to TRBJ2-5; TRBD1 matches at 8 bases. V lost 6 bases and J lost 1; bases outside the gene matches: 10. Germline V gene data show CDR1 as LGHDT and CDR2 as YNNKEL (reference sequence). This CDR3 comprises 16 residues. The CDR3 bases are TGTGCCAGCAGAACGTGGACAGGGAAGACCCAAGAGACCCAGTACTTC. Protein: CASRTWTGKTQETQYF.

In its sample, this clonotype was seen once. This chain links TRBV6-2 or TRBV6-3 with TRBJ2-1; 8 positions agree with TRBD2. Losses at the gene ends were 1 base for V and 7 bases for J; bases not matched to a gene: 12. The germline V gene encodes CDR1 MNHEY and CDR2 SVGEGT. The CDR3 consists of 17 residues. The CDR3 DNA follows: TGTGCCAGCAGTTACTTTTTCGGGACTAGTATCGGTAATGAGCAGTTCTTC. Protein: CASSYFFGTSIGNEQFF.

CDR3 sequence: CASNRVSYNEQFF. CDR3 sequence (DNA): TGTGCCAGCAACCGAGTCTCCTACAATGAGCAGTTCTTC. This chain connects TRBV2 to TRBJ2-1; D unclear. The CDR3 is 13 amino acids. Trimming left V 7 bases short and J 0 bases short, with 7 bases between. Germline values: CDR1 SNHLY, CDR2 FYNNEI.

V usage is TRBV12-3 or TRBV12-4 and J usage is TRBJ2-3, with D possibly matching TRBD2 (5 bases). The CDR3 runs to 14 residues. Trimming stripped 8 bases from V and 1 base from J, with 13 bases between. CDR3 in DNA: TGTGCCAGCGGTGGTGAGGGCCGCACAGATACGCAGTATTTT. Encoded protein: CASGGEGRTDTQYF.

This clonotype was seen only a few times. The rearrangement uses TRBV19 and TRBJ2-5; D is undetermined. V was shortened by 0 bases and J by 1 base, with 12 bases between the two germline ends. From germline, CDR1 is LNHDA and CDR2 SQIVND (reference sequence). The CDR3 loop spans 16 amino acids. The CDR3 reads CASSIEVGRIQETQYF. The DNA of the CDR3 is TGTGCCAGTAGTATAGAAGTTGGACGGATCCAAGAGACCCAGTACTTC.

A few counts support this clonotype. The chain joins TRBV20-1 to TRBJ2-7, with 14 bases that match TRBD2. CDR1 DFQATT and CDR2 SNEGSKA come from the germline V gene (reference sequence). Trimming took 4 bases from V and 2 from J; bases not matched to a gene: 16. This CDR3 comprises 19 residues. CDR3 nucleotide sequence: TGCAGTGCTACGGAGGCCGGGACTAGCGGGAGAAGGGTCGCCTACGAGCAGTACTTC. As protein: CSATEAGTSGRRVAYEQYF.

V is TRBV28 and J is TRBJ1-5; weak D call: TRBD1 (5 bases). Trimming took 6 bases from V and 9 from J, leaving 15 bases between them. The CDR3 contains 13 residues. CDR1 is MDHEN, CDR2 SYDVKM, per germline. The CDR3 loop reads CASSRLGRGPQHF. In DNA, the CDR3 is TGTGCCAGCAGCCGACTGGGAAGGGGGCCCCAGCATTTT.

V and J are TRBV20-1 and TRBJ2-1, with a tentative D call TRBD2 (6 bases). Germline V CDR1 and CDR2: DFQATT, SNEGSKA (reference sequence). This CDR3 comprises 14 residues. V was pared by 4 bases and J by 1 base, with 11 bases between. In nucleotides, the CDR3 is TGCAGTGCTACCGGGACTGCGTCCTACAATGAGCAGTTCTTC. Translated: CSATGTASYNEQFF.

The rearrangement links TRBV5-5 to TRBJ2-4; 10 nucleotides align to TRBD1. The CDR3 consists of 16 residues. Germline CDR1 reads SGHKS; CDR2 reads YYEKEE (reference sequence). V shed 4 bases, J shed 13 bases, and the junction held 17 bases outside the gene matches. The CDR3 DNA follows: TGTGCCAGCAGCCGATTGTCTGGGACAGGGGTCCCTTCGCAGTACTTC. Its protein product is CASSRLSGTGVPSQYF.

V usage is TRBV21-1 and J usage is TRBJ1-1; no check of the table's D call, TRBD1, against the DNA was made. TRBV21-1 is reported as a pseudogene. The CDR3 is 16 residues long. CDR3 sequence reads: CAPRPTGGPKNTEAFF. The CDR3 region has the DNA TGTGCCCCACGACCCACAGGGGGCCCCAAGAACACTGAAGCTTTCTTT.

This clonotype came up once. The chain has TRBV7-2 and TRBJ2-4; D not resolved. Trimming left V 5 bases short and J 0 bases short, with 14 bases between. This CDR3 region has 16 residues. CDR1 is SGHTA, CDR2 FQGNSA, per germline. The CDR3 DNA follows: TGTGCCAGCAGCATCGGAACTACCTTAGCCAAAAACATTCAGTACTTC. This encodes CASSIGTTLAKNIQYF. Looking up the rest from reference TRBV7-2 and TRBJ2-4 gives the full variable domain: GAGVSQSPSNKVTEKGKDVELRCDPISGHTALYWYRQSLGQGLEFLIYFQGNSAPDKSGLPSDRFSAERTGGSVSTLTIQRTQQEDSAVYLCASSIGTTLAKNIQYFGAGTRLSVL.

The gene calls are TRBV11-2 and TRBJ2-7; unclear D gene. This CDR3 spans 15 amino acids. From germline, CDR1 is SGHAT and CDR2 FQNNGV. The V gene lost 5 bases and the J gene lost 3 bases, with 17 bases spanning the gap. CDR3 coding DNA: TGTGCCAGCAGCCCCCTCTGGAGTTTGGGCTACGAGCAGTACTTC. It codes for CASSPLWSLGYEQYF. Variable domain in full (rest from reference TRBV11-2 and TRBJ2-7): EAGVAQSPRYKIIEKRQSVAFWCNPISGHATLYWYQQILGQGPKLLIQFQNNGVVDDSQLPKDRFSAERLKGVDSTLKIQPAKLEDSAVYLCASSPLWSLGYEQYFGPGTRLTVT.

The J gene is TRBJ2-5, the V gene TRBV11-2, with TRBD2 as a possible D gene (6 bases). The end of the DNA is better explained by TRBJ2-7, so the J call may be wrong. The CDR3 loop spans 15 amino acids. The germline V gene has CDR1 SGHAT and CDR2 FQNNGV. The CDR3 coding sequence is TGTGCCAGCAGAATCGGGGCTAGCGTTAGATACGAGCAGTACTTC. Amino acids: CASRIGASVRYEQYF.

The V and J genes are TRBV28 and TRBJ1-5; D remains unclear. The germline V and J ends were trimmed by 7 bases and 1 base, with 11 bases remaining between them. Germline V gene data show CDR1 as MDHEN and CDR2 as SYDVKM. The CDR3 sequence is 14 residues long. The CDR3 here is CASTLLSSNQPQHF. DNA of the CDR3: TGTGCCAGCACCCTGCTTTCGAGCAATCAGCCCCAGCATTTT.

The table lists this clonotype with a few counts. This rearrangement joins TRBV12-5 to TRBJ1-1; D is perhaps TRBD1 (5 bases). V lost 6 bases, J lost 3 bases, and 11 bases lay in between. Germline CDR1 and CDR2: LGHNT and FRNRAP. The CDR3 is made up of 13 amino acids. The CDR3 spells CASGYGHHTEAFF. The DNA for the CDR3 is TGTGCTAGTGGCTACGGACACCACACTGAAGCTTTCTTT.

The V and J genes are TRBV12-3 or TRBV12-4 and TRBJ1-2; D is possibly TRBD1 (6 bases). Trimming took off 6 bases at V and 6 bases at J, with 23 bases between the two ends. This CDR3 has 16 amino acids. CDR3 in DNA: TGTGCCAGCAGCTTTAACCCAGGGGTGACCCGCGATGGCTACACCTTC. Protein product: CASSFNPGVTRDGYTF.

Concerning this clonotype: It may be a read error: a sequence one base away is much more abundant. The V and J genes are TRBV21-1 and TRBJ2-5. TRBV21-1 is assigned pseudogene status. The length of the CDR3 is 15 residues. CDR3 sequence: CASSKAWAGGETQYF. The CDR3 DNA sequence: TGTGCCAGCAGCAAAGCGTGGGCAGGTGGAGAGACCCAGTACTTC.

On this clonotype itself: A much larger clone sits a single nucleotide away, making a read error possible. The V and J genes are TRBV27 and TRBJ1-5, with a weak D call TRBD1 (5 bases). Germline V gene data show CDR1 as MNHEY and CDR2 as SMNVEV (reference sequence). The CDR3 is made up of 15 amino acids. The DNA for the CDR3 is TGTGCCAGCAGTTTAGGGGCGTTGGGCAATCAGCCCCAGAATTTT. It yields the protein CASSLGALGNQPQNF.

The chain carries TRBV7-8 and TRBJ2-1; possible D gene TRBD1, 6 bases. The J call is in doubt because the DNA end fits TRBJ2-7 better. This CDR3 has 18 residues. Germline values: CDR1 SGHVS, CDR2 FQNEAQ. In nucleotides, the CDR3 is TGTGCCAGCAGCTTGCCCCTTTTACAGGGAGTAAGGAACTACGAGCAGTACTTC. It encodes CASSLPLLQGVRNYEQYF.

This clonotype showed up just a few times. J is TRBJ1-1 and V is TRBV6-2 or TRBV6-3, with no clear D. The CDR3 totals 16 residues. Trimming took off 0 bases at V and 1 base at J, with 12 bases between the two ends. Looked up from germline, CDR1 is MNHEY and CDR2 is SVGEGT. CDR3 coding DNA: TGTGCCAGCAGTTACTCGAAGTGGTCTTCGAACACTGAAGCTTTCTTT. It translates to CASSYSKWSSNTEAFF.

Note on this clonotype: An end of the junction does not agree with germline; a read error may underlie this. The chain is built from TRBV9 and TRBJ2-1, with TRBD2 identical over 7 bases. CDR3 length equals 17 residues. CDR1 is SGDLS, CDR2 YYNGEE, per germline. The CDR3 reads CASSVGTSARSYKEQFF. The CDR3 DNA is TGTGCCAGCAGCGTAGGTACTAGCGCCCGCTCCTACAAGGAGCAGTTCTTC.

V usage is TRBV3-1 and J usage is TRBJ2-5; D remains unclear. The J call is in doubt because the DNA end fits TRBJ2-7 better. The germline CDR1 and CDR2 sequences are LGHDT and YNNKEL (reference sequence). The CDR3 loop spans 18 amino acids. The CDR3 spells CASSQKVGSGEGWYEQYF. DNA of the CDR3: TGTGCCAGCAGCCAAAAAGTGGGGTCAGGAGAAGGTTGGTACGAGCAGTACTTC.

CDR3 sequence (DNA): TGTGCCATCAGTGCAGTTTTAGCGGGAGATTCCTACAATGAGCAGTTCTTC. Translating gives CAISAVLAGDSYNEQFF. The rearrangement uses TRBV10-3 and TRBJ2-1, with 9 bases matching TRBD2. The CDR3 consists of 17 residues. V shed 4 bases, J shed 1 base, and the junction held 8 bases outside the gene matches. The germline gives CDR1 ENHRY, CDR2 SYGVKD.

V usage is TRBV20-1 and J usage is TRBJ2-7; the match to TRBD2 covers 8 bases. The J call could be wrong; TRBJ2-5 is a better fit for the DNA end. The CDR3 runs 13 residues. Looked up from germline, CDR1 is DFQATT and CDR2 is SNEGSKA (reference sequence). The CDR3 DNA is TGCAGTGCTGGAAACAGCGGGAGTAAGACCCAGTACTTC. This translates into CSAGNSGSKTQYF.

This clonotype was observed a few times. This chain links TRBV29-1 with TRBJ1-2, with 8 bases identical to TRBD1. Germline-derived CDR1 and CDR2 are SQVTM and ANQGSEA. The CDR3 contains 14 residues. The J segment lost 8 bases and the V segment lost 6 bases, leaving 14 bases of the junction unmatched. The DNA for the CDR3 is TGCAGCGTCCTAATGTTCCAGGGGGCCGGCGGCTACACCTTC. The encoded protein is CSVLMFQGAGGYTF.

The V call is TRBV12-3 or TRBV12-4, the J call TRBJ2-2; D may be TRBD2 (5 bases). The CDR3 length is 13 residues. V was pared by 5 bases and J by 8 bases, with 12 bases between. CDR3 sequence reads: CASSPSPGGELFF. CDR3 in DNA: TGTGCCAGCAGTCCTAGCCCCGGAGGGGAGCTGTTTTTT.

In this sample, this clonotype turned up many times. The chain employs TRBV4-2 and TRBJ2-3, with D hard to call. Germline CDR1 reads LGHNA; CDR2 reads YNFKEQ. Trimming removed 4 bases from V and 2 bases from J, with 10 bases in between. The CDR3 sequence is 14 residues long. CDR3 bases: TGTGCCAGCAGCCGGACCGATAACACAGATACGCAGTATTTT. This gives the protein CASSRTDNTDTQYF.

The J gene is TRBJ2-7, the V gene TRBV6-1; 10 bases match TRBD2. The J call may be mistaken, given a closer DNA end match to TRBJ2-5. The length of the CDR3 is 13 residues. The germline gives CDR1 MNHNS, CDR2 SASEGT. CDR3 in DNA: TGTGCCAGCAGACTAGCGGGGAAAGAGACCCAGTACTTC. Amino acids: CASRLAGKETQYF.

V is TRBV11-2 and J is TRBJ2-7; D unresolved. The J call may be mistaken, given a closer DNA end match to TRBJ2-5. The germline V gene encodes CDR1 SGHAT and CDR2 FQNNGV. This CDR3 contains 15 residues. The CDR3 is CASSLGPKTMETQYF. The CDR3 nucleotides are TGTGCCAGCAGCTTAGGGCCCAAGACGATGGAGACCCAGTACTTC.